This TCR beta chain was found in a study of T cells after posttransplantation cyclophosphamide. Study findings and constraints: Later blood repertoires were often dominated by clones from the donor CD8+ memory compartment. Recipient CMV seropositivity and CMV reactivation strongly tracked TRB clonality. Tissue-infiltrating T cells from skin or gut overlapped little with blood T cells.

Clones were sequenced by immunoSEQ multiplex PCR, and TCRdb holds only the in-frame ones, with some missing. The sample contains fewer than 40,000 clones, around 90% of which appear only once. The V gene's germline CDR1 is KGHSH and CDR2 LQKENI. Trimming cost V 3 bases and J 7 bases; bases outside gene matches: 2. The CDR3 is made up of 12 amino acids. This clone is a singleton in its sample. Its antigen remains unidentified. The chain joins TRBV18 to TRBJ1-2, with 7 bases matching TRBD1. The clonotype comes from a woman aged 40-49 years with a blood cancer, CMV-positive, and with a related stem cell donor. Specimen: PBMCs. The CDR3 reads CASSPTGSGYTF. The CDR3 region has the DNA TGTGCCAGCTCACCGACAGGGTCTGGCTACACCTTC.